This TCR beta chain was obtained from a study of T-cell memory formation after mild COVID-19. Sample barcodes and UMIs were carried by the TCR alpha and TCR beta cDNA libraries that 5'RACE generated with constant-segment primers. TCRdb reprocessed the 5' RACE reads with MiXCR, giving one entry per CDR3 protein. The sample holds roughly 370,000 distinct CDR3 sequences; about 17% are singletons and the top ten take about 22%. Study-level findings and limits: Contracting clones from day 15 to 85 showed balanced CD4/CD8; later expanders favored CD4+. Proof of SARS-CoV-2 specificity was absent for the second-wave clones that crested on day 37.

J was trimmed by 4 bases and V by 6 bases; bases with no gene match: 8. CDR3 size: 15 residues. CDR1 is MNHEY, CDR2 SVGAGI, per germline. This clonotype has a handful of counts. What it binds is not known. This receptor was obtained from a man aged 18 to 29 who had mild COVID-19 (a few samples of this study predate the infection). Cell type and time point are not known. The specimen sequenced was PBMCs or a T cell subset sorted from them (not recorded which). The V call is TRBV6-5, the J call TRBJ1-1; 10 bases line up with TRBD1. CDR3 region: CASSQLRTGGTEAFF. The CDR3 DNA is TGTGCCAGCAGCCAATTACGGACAGGGGGCACTGAAGCTTTCTTT.